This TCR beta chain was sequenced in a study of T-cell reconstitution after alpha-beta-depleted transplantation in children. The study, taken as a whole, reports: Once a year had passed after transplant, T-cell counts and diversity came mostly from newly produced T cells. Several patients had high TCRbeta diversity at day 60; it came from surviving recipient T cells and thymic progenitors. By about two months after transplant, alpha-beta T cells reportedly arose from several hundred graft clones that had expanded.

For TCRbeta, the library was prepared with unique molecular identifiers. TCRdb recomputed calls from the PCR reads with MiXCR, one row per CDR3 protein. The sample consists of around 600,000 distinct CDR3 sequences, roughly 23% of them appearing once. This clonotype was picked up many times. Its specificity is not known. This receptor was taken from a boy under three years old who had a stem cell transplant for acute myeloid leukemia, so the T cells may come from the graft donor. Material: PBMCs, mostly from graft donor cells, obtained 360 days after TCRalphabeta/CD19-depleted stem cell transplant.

The CDR3: CASSARADSNTGELFF. In nucleotides, the CDR3 is TGTGCCAGCAGTGCCAGGGCAGACTCCAACACCGGGGAGCTGTTTTTT. J is TRBJ2-2 and V is TRBV6-4; tentatively, D is TRBD1 (5 bases). V dropped 4 bases and J dropped 2 bases, with 14 bases sitting between them. The germline gives CDR1 MRHNA, CDR2 SNTAGT. The CDR3 contains 16 residues.